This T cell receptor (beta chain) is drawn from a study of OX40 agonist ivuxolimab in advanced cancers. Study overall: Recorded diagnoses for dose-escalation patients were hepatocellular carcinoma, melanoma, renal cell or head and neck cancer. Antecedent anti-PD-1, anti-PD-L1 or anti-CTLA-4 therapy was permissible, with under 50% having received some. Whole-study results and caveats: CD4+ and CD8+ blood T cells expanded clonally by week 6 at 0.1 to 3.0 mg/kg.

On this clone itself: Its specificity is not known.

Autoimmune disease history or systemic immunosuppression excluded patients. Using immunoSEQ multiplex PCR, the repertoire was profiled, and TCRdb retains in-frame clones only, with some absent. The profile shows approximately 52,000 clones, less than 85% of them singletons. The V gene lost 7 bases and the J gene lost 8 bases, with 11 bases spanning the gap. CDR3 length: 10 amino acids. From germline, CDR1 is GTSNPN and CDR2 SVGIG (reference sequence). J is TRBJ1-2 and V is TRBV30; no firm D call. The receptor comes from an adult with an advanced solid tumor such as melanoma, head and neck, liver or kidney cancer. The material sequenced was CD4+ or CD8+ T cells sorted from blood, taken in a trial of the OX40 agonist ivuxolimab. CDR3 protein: CALDLGGYTF. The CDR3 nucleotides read TGTGCCTTGGACCTGGGAGGCTACACCTTC.